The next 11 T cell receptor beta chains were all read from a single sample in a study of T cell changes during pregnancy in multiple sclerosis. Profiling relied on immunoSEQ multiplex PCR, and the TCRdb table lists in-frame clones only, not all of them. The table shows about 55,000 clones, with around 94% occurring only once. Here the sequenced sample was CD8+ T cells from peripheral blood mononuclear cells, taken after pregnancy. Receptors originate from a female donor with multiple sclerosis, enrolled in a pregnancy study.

The CDR3 DNA sequence: TGTGCCAGCAGCCCCGAGCGGCGGGAGACTAGCTACAATGAGCAGTTCTTC. Its protein is CASSPERRETSYNEQFF. V gene TRBV5-4 combines with J gene TRBJ2-1, with TRBD2 matching 7 bases. The CDR3 has 17 amino acids. Trimming cost V 4 bases and J 3 bases; bases outside gene matches: 13. CDR1 and CDR2 (germline): SGHNT, YYREEE (reference sequence).

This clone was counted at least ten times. The CDR3 DNA sequence: TGTGCCACCAGCGGCGACAGGGGCTCTGGGGCCAACGTCCTGACTTTC. It yields the protein CATSGDRGSGANVLTF. This rearrangement joins TRBV15 to TRBJ2-6; TRBD1 matches at 8 bases. Germline V CDR1 and CDR2: LNHNV, YYDKDF (reference sequence). V dropped 5 bases and J dropped 0; count of bases not matched to a gene: 3. The CDR3 totals 16 residues.

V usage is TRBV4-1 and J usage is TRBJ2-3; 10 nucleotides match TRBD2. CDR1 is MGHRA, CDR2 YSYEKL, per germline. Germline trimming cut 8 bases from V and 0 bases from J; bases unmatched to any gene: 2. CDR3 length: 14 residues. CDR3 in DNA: TGCGCCAGCCGGACTAGCGGTAGCACAGATACGCAGTATTTT. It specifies CASRTSGSTDTQYF.

The CDR3 reads CASSPLADPYNEQFF. CDR3 coding DNA: TGTGCCAGCAGTCCCTTAGCGGACCCCTACAATGAGCAGTTCTTC. The rearrangement joins TRBV28 to TRBJ2-1, with a weak D call TRBD2 (6 bases). Germline V gene lookup returns CDR1 MDHEN and CDR2 SYDVKM. V was clipped by 5 bases and J by 2 bases, with 13 bases between them. CDR3 length equals 15 residues. The full variable domain, with the rest looked up from reference TRBV28 and TRBJ2-1, is DVKVTQSSRYLVKRTGEKVFLECVQDMDHENMFWYRQDPGLGLRLIYFSYDVKMKEKGDIPEGYSVSREKKERFSLILESASTNQTSMYLCASSPLADPYNEQFFGPGTRLTVL.

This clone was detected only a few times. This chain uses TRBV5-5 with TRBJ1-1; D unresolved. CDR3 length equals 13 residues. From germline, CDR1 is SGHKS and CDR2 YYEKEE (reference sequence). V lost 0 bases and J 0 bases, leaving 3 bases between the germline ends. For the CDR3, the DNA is TGTGCCAGCAGCTTGGATATGAACACTGAAGCTTTCTTT. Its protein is CASSLDMNTEAFF.

In DNA form, the CDR3 reads TGTGCCAGCAGTAGAAGACAGGGTCTCGGGGAGCTGTTTTTT. Its translation is CASSRRQGLGELFF. The chain recombines TRBV28 with TRBJ2-2; 7 bases are a match to TRBD1. Germline-derived CDR1 and CDR2 are MDHEN and SYDVKM. This CDR3 spans 14 amino acids. Trimming at V came to 5 bases and at J to 7 bases, leaving 7 bases not matched to a gene.

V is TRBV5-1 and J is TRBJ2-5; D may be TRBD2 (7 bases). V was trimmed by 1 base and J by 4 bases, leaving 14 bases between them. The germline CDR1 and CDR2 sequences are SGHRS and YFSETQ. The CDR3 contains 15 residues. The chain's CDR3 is CASSLRGGPGETQYF. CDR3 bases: TGCGCCAGCAGCTTGAGGGGGGGGCCCGGAGAGACCCAGTACTTC. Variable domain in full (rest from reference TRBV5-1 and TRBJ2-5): KAGVTQTPRYLIKTRGQQVTLSCSPISGHRSVSWYQQTPGQGLQFLFEYFSETQRNKGNFPGRFSGRQFSNSRSEMNVSTLELGDSALYLCASSLRGGPGETQYFGPGTRLLVL.

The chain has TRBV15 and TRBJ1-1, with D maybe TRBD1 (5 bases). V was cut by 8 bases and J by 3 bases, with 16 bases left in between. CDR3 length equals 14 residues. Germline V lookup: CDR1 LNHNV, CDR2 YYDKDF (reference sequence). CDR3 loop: CATRADWGHTEAFF. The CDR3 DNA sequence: TGTGCCACCCGCGCGGATTGGGGCCACACTGAAGCTTTCTTT.

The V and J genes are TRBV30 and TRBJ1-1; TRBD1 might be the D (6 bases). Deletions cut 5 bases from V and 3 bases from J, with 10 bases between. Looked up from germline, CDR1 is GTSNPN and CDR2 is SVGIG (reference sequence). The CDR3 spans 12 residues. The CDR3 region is CAWDSGDTEAFF. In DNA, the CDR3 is TGTGCCTGGGACTCAGGGGACACTGAAGCTTTCTTT.

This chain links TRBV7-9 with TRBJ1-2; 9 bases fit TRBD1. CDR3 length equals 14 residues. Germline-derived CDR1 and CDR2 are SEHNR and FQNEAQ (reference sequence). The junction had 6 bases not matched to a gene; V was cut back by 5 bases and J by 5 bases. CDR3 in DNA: TGTGCCAGCAGCCCAGGGGGGACAGGGTATGGCTACACCTTC. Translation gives CASSPGGTGYGYTF.

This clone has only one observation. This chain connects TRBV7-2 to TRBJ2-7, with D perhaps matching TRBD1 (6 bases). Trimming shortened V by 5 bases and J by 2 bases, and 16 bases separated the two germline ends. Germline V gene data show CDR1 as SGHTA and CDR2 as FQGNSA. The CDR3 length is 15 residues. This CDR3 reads CASSGTGPLPYEQYF. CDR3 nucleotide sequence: TGTGCCAGCAGCGGAACAGGGCCCCTCCCCTACGAGCAGTACTTC.